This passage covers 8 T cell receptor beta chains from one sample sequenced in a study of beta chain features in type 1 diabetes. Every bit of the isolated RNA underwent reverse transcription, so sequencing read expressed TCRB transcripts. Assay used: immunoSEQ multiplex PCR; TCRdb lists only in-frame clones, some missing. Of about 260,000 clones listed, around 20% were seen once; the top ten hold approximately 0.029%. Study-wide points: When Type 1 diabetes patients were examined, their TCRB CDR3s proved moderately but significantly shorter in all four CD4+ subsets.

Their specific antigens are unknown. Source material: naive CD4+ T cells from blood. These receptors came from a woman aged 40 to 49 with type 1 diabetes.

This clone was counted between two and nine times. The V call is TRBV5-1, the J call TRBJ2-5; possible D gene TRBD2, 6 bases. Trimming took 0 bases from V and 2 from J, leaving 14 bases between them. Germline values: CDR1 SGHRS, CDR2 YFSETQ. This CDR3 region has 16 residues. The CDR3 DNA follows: TGCGCCAGCAGCTTGGAAGGAGGGACCCTGCAAGAGACCCAGTACTTC. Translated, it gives CASSLEGGTLQETQYF.

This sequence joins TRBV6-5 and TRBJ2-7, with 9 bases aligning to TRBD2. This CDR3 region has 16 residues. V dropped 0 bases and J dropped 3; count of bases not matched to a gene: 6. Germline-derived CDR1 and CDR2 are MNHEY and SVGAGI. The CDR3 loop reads CASSYSINSGGYEQYF. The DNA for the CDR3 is TGTGCCAGCAGTTACTCGATCAATAGCGGGGGCTACGAGCAGTACTTC.

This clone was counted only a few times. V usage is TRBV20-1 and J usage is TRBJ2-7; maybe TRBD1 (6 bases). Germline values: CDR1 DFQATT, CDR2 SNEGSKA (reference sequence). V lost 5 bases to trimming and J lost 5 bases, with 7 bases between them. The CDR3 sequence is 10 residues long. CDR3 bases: TGCAGTGCTTACAGGGACGAGCAGTACTTC. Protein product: CSAYRDEQYF.

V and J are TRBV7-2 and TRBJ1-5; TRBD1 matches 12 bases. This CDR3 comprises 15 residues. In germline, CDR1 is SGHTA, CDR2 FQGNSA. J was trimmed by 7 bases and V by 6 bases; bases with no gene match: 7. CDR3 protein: CASSLGTGGLQPQHF. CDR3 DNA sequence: TGTGCCAGCAGTCTAGGGACAGGGGGCCTGCAGCCCCAGCATTTT.

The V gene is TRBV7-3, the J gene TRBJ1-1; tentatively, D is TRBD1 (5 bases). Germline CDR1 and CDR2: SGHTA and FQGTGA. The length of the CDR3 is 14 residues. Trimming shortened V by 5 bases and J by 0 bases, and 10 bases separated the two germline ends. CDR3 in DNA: TGTGCCAGCAGCATGTGGGGGGTGAACACTGAAGCTTTCTTT. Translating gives CASSMWGVNTEAFF.

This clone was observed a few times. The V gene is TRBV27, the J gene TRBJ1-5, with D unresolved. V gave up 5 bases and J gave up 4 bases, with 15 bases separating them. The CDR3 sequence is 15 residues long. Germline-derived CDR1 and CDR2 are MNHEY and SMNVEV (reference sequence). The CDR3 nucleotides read TGTGCCAGCAGTCCCCTTCACGGCGGAAATCAGCCCCAGCATTTT. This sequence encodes CASSPLHGGNQPQHF.

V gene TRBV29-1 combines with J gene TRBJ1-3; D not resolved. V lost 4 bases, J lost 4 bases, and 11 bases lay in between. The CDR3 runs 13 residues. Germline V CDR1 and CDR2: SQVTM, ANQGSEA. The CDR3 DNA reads TGCAGCGTTGTGCCGGAGGTGGGAAACACCATATATTTT. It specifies CSVVPEVGNTIYF.

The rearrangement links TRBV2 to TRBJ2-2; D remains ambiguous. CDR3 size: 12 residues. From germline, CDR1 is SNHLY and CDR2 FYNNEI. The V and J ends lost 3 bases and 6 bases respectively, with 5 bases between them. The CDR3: CASSEAAGELFF. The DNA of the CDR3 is TGTGCCAGCAGTGAGGCAGCCGGGGAGCTGTTTTTT.